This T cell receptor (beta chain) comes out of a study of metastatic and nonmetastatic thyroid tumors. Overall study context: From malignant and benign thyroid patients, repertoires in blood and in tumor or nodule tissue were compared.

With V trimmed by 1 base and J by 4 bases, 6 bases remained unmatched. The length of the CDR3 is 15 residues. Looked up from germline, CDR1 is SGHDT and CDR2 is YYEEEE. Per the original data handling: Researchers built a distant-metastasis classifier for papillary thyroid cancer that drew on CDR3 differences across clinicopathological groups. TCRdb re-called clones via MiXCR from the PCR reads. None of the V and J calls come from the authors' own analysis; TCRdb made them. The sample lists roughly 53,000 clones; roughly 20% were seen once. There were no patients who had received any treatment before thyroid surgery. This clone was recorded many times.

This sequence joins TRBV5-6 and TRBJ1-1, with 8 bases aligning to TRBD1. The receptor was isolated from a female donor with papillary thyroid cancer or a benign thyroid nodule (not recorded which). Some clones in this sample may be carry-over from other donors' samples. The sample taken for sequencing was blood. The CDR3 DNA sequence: TGTGCCAGCAGCTTGTTTGGTCAGGGGGCCACTGAAGCTTTCTTT. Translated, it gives CASSLFGQGATEAFF. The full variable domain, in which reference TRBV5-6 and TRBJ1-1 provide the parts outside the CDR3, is DAGVTQSPTHLIKTRGQQVTLRCSPKSGHDTVSWYQQALGQGPQFIFQYYEEEERQRGNFPDRFSGHQFPNYSSELNVNALLLGDSALYLCASSLFGQGATEAFFGQGTRLTVV.